Listed here are 5 T cell receptor beta chains from one sample, sequenced in a study of Tregs in tolerant kidney transplant recipients. Their specific antigens are unknown. TCRdb keeps only in-frame clones here, not all; method: immunoSEQ multiplex PCR. The sample shows fewer than 40,000 clones, 82% of them seen only once. Sample: Tregs from blood cultured with allogeneic cells. These receptor sequences come from a human donor in good health.

About this clone: Germline is not matched at one junction end, which may reflect a read error. The chain has TRBV6-1 and TRBJ2-1; D is unresolved. The germline gives CDR1 MNHNS, CDR2 SASEGT. The CDR3 has 11 amino acids. The CDR3 is CASTTRIEQLF. Here the CDR3 DNA reads TGTGCCAGCACGACGCGGATTGAGCAGCTCTTC.

The rearrangement joins TRBV11-2 to TRBJ2-5; 10 bases are shared with TRBD1. V lost 7 bases to trimming and J lost 5 bases; unmatched junction nucleotides: 7. The CDR3 consists of 14 residues. Germline loops: CDR1 SGHAT, CDR2 FQNNGV. CDR3 sequence (DNA): TGTGCCAGCACAATAGGGACAGGGGAGGAGACCCAGTACTTC. Translating it yields CASTIGTGEETQYF.

The rearrangement uses TRBV7-3 and TRBJ1-1, with D unclear. CDR1 and CDR2 from the germline V gene are SGHTA and FQGTGA. Trimming took off 2 bases at V and 0 bases at J, with 4 bases between the two ends. This CDR3 comprises 13 residues. The CDR3: CASSLELNTEAFF. DNA of the CDR3: TGTGCCAGCAGCTTAGAACTGAACACTGAAGCTTTCTTT.

This clone was seen only a few times. The chain links TRBV7-9 to TRBJ1-2; D gene ambiguous. The CDR3 length is 14 residues. The V end was cut by 5 bases, the J end by 4 bases, with 14 bases between. Germline V gene sequence: CDR1 SEHNR, CDR2 FQNEAQ (reference sequence). The CDR3 spells CASSVSSAGYGYTF. The DNA for the CDR3 is TGTGCCAGCAGCGTATCCTCGGCGGGCTATGGCTACACCTTC.

This clone showed up just once. The chain employs TRBV9 and TRBJ2-3, with 8 positions matching TRBD1. Germline lookup yields CDR1 SGDLS and CDR2 YYNGEE. This CDR3 contains 15 residues. V gave up 4 bases and J gave up 3 bases; unmatched junction bases: 7. CDR3 in DNA: TGTGCCAGCAGCCCGCGGACAGGGATGACAGATACGCAGTATTTT. It is translated as CASSPRTGMTDTQYF.